The clone carrying this T cell receptor beta chain was counted many times. Antigen: not known. TCRdb used MiXCR to reprocess the RACE reads, holding one entry per CDR3 protein. The top ten hold around 1.4% of the sample, which has roughly 38,000 distinct CDR3 sequences, around 7.6% seen once. Specified time point: pre-sensitization, week 0. As for treatment: therapeutic diphenylcyclopropenone sensitization with weekly scalp DPC. The source of the sample is a study of human T cells and chemical hapten exposure. As for the study in general: Patients received weekly diphenylcyclopropenone doses to the scalp throughout the approximately 24-week study.

The trim removed 5 bases at V and 6 bases at J, leaving 8 bases unmatched. Germline CDR1 reads SGHVS; CDR2 reads FNYEAQ. CDR3 length equals 15 residues. Study-wide results and limits: Alopecia in the donors means their immune response may deviate from healthy people's. Expanded TCRs showed more large CDR3 clusters than pre-sensitization or healthy control sets.

This TCR was sampled from a woman in her forties or fifties with alopecia areata. Some clones in this sample may be carry-over from other donors' samples. The chain is built from TRBV7-6 and TRBJ2-2; TRBD2 matches 8 bases. Sequenced material: whole blood, taken in connection with sensitization to the hapten diphenylcyclopropenone (DPC). The CDR3, as DNA: TGTGCCAGCAGCCAAAGCGGGAGAGGGGCCGGGGAGCTGTTTTTT. This translates into CASSQSGRGAGELFF.